This T cell receptor (beta chain) was captured by sequencing in a study of blood T cell repertoires in COVID-19. Study members were between roughly 18 and 90 years old and lived in 20 to 25 US regions. Among Cohort 3 donors, those recovered had two negative PCRs, clearance, or symptom resolution. The CDR3 is 15 residues long. CDR1 ENHRY and CDR2 SYGVKD come from the germline V gene. Trimming cost V 3 bases and J 6 bases; bases outside gene matches: 5. How the authors handled the data: Reference gene primers were amplified, and this amplification served to estimate nucleated cell counts. The method was immunoSEQ multiplex PCR; TCRdb's version includes in-frame clones alone and lacks a portion of them. V and J calls and clone size are those listed in that table; D and trimming were worked out from the DNA. Among some 130,000 clones listed, about nine tenths were seen once.

The sample consisted of PBMCs or T cells enriched from blood (not recorded which). The sequence was collected from a man in his fifties or sixties who had recovered from COVID-19. V gene TRBV10-3 combines with J gene TRBJ2-3; 11 nucleotides line up with TRBD2. The CDR3 sequence: CAISELAGAGDTQYF. The CDR3 coding sequence is TGTGCCATCAGTGAACTAGCGGGAGCTGGGGATACGCAGTATTTT.